The 21 T cell receptor beta chains reported below all come from one sample, sequenced in a study of CD8 T cells in Susac syndrome. RNA in amounts of roughly 0.5 to 1 ug was reverse transcribed with random hexamers. MiXCR was run by TCRdb on the immunoSEQ multiplex PCR reads, yielding one entry per CDR3 protein. The table records around 300,000 distinct CDR3 sequences, roughly 85% of them present only once. Sequenced input: CD8+ T cells from PBMCs. These receptors were taken from a human donor with multiple sclerosis.

The table lists this clonotype with a few counts. The CDR3 loop is CASSYSQGYGYTF. CDR3 sequence (DNA): TGTGCCAGCAGTTACTCACAGGGCTATGGCTACACCTTC. The chain carries TRBV27 and TRBJ1-2; possible D gene TRBD1, 6 bases. V was clipped by 4 bases and J by 4 bases, with 10 bases between them. The CDR3 runs 13 residues. Germline CDR1 reads MNHEY; CDR2 reads SMNVEV (reference sequence).

The J gene is TRBJ2-1, the V gene TRBV10-3, with 14 bases fitting TRBD2. Per the germline V gene, CDR1 is ENHRY and CDR2 is SYGVKD. The CDR3 runs 17 residues. The V gene end was trimmed by 0 bases and the J gene end by 7 bases; junction bases not matched to a gene: 5. In DNA form, the CDR3 reads TGTGCCATCAGTGAGTCGAGGACTAGCGGGAGGTATAATGAGCAGTTCTTC. Its protein product is CAISESRTSGRYNEQFF.

V is TRBV12-3 or TRBV12-4 and J is TRBJ2-2; no definite D call. V lost 5 bases to trimming and J lost 3 bases, with 19 bases between them. CDR3 size: 17 residues. CDR3 protein: CASSPRTPIAYTGELFF. As DNA, the CDR3 is TGTGCCAGCAGTCCACGGACGCCCATTGCGTACACCGGGGAGCTGTTTTTT.

This chain connects TRBV6-5 to TRBJ2-1; 7 nucleotides agree with TRBD2. CDR1 and CDR2 (germline): MNHEY, SVGAGI. The V gene end was trimmed by 7 bases and the J gene end by 2 bases; junction bases not matched to a gene: 8. This CDR3 has 15 residues. The CDR3 DNA follows: TGTGCCAGCATGAGCGGGGTCACGACCTACAATGAGCAGTTCTTC. Translation: CASMSGVTTYNEQFF.

The V gene is TRBV10-1, the J gene TRBJ2-7; TRBD1 aligns across 8 bases. Trimming cost V 8 bases and J 4 bases; bases outside gene matches: 4. The CDR3 sequence is 12 residues long. CDR1 and CDR2 (germline): WNHNN, SYGVQD (reference sequence). For the CDR3, the DNA is TGCGCCAGCGTACAGGGGGAGTACGAGCAGTACTTC. Protein: CASVQGEYEQYF.

V is TRBV3-1 and J is TRBJ1-5; D remains unclear. CDR3 size: 17 residues. The ends were cut back, 1 base at V and 3 bases at J, with 16 bases in the middle. In germline, CDR1 is LGHDT, CDR2 YNNKEL (reference sequence). CDR3 DNA: TGTGCCAGCAGCCAAGGGGAGCAGTTACTAAACAATCAGCCCCAGCATTTT. Protein: CASSQGEQLLNNQPQHF.

J is TRBJ2-1 and V is TRBV18; TRBD2 is a possible D gene (5 bases). CDR3 length: 15 amino acids. Trimming shortened V by 3 bases and J by 3 bases, and 12 bases separated the two germline ends. In germline, CDR1 is KGHSH, CDR2 LQKENI. The CDR3 protein is CASSPIANVYNEQFF. For the CDR3, the DNA is TGTGCCAGCTCACCCATAGCGAACGTCTACAATGAGCAGTTCTTC.

This chain connects TRBV9 to TRBJ2-1, with D possibly called TRBD1 or TRBD2 (5 bases each). Germline V CDR1 and CDR2: SGDLS, YYNGEE. This CDR3 comprises 14 residues. Trimming stripped 4 bases from V and 8 bases from J, with 16 bases between. The CDR3 DNA follows: TGTGCCAGCAGCTCTGGGTTGGGGACCGATGAGCAGTTCTTC. Amino acids: CASSSGLGTDEQFF.

V and J are TRBV23-1 and TRBJ2-7, with D unclear. Being an ORF, TRBV23-1 has a function that is uncertain. The germline V and J ends were trimmed by 10 bases and 8 bases, with 9 bases remaining between them. This CDR3 is built from 9 residues. The CDR3 DNA is TGCGCCACAAGGACCAAGCAGTACTTC. It yields the protein CATRTKQYF.

The V gene is TRBV5-4, the J gene TRBJ2-1; tentative D call: TRBD1 (6 bases). This CDR3 is built from 14 residues. Germline assignment: CDR1 SGHNT and CDR2 YYREEE (reference sequence). The V end was cut by 5 bases, the J end by 5 bases, with 14 bases between. CDR3: CASSYSTGNNEQFF. The CDR3 DNA reads TGTGCCAGCAGTTACTCCACAGGGAACAATGAGCAGTTCTTC.

The chain uses TRBV5-6 and TRBJ1-2; D uncertain. This CDR3 comprises 14 residues. V lost 1 base to trimming and J lost 8 bases, with 15 bases between them. Germline V CDR1 and CDR2: SGHDT, YYEEEE. The CDR3 protein is CASSLPDLMEGYTF. The CDR3 DNA follows: TGTGCCAGCAGCTTGCCGGACTTGATGGAGGGCTACACCTTC.

The chain joins TRBV6-1 to TRBJ2-7; 8 bases fit TRBD1. The CDR3 spans 15 residues. CDR1 MNHNS and CDR2 SASEGT come from the germline V gene. The junction had 4 bases not matched to a gene; V was cut back by 3 bases and J by 0 bases. DNA for the CDR3: TGTGCCAGCAGTGATTCAGGGGGCAACTCCTACGAGCAGTACTTC. This translates into CASSDSGGNSYEQYF.

The gene calls are TRBV11-3 and TRBJ2-3; D not resolved. V lost 1 base and J 5 bases, leaving 7 bases between the germline ends. This CDR3 contains 13 residues. Germline lookup yields CDR1 SGHNT and CDR2 YENEEA. CDR3: CASSLGPGDTQYF. The CDR3 bases are TGTGCCAGCAGCTTAGGGCCGGGAGATACGCAGTATTTT.

This clonotype has only a few counts. This sequence joins TRBV27 and TRBJ2-7; 7 nucleotides match TRBD1. The germline V gene has CDR1 MNHEY and CDR2 SMNVEV (reference sequence). This CDR3 has 15 amino acids. V trimming: 2 bases; J trimming: 2 bases; junction bases outside the gene matches: 6. CDR3 protein: CASSLVGQGAYEQYF. The CDR3 DNA sequence: TGTGCCAGCAGTTTAGTGGGGCAGGGGGCCTACGAGCAGTACTTC.

The chain links TRBV30 to TRBJ1-1; the D gene is possibly TRBD1 (6 bases). The germline CDR1 and CDR2 sequences are GTSNPN and SVGIG (reference sequence). There are 12 residues in the CDR3. The germline V and J ends were trimmed by 7 bases and 5 bases, with 14 bases remaining between them. CDR3: CAFEGETTEAFF. As DNA, the CDR3 is TGTGCCTTCGAGGGGGAAACGACTGAAGCTTTCTTT.

This sequence joins TRBV20-1 and TRBJ2-7; 8 bases are shared with TRBD2. The CDR3 is 18 residues long. J gave up 1 base and V 2 bases, and 16 bases lay outside the gene matches. Germline lookup yields CDR1 DFQATT and CDR2 SNEGSKA (reference sequence). CDR3 DNA sequence: TGCAGTGCTAGAATCCTGGGGGGTAGCGGGATACTATCCTACGAGCAGTACTTC. Translating gives CSARILGGSGILSYEQYF.

The chain carries TRBV6-1 and TRBJ2-3; 10 bases are a match to TRBD1. Germline CDR1 reads MNHNS; CDR2 reads SASEGT. J gave up 6 bases and V 6 bases, and 9 bases lay outside the gene matches. CDR3 length: 15 amino acids. The CDR3 loop is CASRRTGGSLDTQYF. In nucleotides, the CDR3 is TGTGCCAGCAGGAGGACAGGGGGTTCTTTGGATACGCAGTATTTT.

The chain is built from TRBV29-1 and TRBJ2-2; no reliable D call. Trimming stripped 3 bases from V and 2 bases from J, with 7 bases between. This CDR3 has 13 amino acids. Looked up from germline, CDR1 is SQVTM and CDR2 is ANQGSEA. The CDR3 sequence: CSVERQNTGELFF. The CDR3, as DNA: TGCAGCGTTGAGAGACAAAACACCGGGGAGCTGTTTTTT.

This clonotype came up a few times. The V and J genes are TRBV20-1 and TRBJ1-5; the D is unclear. Germline-derived CDR1 and CDR2 are DFQATT and SNEGSKA (reference sequence). The CDR3 is 14 residues long. Deletions cut 5 bases from V and 7 bases from J, with 18 bases between. CDR3 residues: CSARAEGSPQPQHF. CDR3 DNA: TGCAGTGCTCGCGCGGAGGGATCCCCCCAGCCCCAGCATTTT.

This chain uses TRBV9 with TRBJ1-5; D unresolved. This CDR3 is 15 amino acids long. Germline CDR1 SGDLS, CDR2 YYNGEE. Trimming left V 3 bases short and J 7 bases short, with 17 bases between. This chain's CDR3 is CASSAGLDPGQPQHF. CDR3 coding DNA: TGTGCCAGCAGCGCCGGCCTCGATCCGGGGCAGCCCCAGCATTTT.

The chain employs TRBV5-6 and TRBJ1-4, with D perhaps matching TRBD1 (6 bases). This CDR3 has 16 amino acids. With 4 bases removed from V and 8 bases from J, the gap between germline ends came to 21 bases. Germline CDR1 is SGHDT and CDR2 is YYEEEE. CDR3 in DNA: TGTGCCAGCAGCCCGACAGGCGTAGGATTAAAGGAAAAACTGTTTTTT. The encoded protein is CASSPTGVGLKEKLFF.